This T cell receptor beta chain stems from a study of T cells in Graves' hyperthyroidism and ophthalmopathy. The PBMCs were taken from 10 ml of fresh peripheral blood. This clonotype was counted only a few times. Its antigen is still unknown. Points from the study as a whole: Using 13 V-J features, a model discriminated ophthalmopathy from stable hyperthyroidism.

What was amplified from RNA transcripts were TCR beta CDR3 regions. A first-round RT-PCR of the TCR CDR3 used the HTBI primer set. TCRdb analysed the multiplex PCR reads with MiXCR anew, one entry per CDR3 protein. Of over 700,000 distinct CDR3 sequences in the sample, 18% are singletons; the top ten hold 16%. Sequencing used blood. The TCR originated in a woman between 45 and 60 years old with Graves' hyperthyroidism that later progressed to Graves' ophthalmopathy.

The CDR3 bases are TGCAGCGTTGAAACTGGCGGGGGGCGTAGCACAGATACGCAGTATTTT. Translation gives CSVETGGGRSTDTQYF. The V and J genes are TRBV29-1 and TRBJ2-3, with TRBD2 identical over 8 bases. The CDR3 totals 16 residues. CDR1 is SQVTM, CDR2 ANQGSEA, per germline. V lost 2 bases to trimming and J lost 0 bases; unmatched junction nucleotides: 7.